This T cell receptor (beta chain) comes out of a study of OX40 agonist ivuxolimab in advanced cancers. V gave up 4 bases and J gave up 10 bases, with 19 bases separating them. This CDR3 has 13 residues. CDR1 is SQVTM and CDR2 is ANQGSEA in the germline V gene. Sequencing was performed with immunoSEQ multiplex PCR; in TCRdb, only in-frame clones are kept and a portion is missing. This table has about 88,000 clones, more than 80% appearing once. The chain uses TRBV29-1 and TRBJ1-1; D gene ambiguous. The clonotype originates from an adult with an advanced solid tumor such as melanoma, head and neck, liver or kidney cancer. Sequences were derived from CD4+ or CD8+ T cells sorted from blood, sampled in a trial of the OX40 agonist ivuxolimab. The CDR3 coding sequence is TGCAGCGTTGTTTCCCCGAGCGGCCCGGGAGCTTTCTTT. It encodes CSVVSPSGPGAFF.